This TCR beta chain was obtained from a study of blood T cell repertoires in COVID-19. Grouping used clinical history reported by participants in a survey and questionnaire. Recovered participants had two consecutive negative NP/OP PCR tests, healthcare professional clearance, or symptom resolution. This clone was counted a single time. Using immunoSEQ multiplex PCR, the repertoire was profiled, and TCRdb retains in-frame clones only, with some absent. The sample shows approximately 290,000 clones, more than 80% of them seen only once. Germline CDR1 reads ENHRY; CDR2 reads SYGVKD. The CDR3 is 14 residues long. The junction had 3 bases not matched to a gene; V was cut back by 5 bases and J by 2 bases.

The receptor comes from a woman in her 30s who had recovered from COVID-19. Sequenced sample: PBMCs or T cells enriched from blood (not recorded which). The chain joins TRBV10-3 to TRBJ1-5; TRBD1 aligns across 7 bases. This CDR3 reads CAISNRGGNQPQHF. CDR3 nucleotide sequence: TGTGCCATCAGTAACAGGGGTGGCAATCAGCCCCAGCATTTT.